These 4 T cell receptor beta chains originate from one sample sequenced in a study of blood T cell repertoires in COVID-19. Clones were read by immunoSEQ multiplex PCR, and TCRdb kept only the in-frame ones, dropping some. Of about 430,000 clones listed, around nine tenths are singletons. Input material: PBMCs or T cells enriched from blood (not recorded which). Receptors were obtained from a woman under 30 who had been exposed to COVID-19.

This clone was counted a single time. CDR3 sequence: CASTRLAGEPYNEQFF. Written as DNA, the CDR3 is TGCGCCAGCACCCGTCTAGCGGGGGAACCCTACAATGAGCAGTTCTTC. The rearrangement joins TRBV10-2 to TRBJ2-1, with 10 bases fitting TRBD2. Germline CDR1 is WSHSY and CDR2 is SAAADI. Germline trimming cut 7 bases from V and 2 bases from J; bases unmatched to any gene: 8. The length of the CDR3 is 16 residues.

This chain uses TRBV28 with TRBJ2-1, with TRBD2 as a possible D gene (6 bases). Germline V gene lookup returns CDR1 MDHEN and CDR2 SYDVKM. The V and J ends lost 6 bases and 7 bases respectively, with 16 bases between them. The CDR3 covers 14 residues. The CDR3 here is CASRHPGLSNEQFF. In DNA, the CDR3 is TGTGCCAGCAGGCATCCGGGACTCTCAAATGAGCAGTTCTTC.

Only a few counts were recorded for this clone. The rearrangement joins TRBV7-2 to TRBJ2-2; TRBD1 matches at 7 bases. CDR1 is SGHTA and CDR2 is FQGNSA in the germline V gene. V dropped 2 bases and J dropped 6; count of bases not matched to a gene: 0. This CDR3 comprises 13 residues. Here the CDR3 reads CASSLQGAGELFF. As DNA, the CDR3 is TGTGCCAGCAGCTTACAGGGGGCCGGGGAGCTGTTTTTT.

The chain links TRBV19 to TRBJ1-2; 7 bases line up with TRBD1. Germline V gene data show CDR1 as LNHDA and CDR2 as SQIVND (reference sequence). The CDR3 covers 13 residues. The V gene end was trimmed by 5 bases and the J gene end by 8 bases; junction bases not matched to a gene: 8. This CDR3 is CASSAQTGVGYTF. The CDR3 DNA sequence: TGTGCCAGTAGTGCCCAAACAGGGGTCGGCTACACCTTC.